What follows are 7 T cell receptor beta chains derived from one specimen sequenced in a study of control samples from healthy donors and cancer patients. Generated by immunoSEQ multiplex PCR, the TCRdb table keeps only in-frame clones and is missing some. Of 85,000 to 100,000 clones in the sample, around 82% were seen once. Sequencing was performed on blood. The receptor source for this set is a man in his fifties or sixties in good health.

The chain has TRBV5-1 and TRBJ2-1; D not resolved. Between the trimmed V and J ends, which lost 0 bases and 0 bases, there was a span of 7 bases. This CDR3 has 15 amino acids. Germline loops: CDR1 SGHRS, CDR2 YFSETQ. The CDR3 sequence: CASSLDPRSYNEQFF. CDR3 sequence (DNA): TGCGCCAGCAGCTTGGACCCTCGCTCCTACAATGAGCAGTTCTTC. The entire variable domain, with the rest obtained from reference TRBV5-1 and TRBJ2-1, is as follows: KAGVTQTPRYLIKTRGQQVTLSCSPISGHRSVSWYQQTPGQGLQFLFEYFSETQRNKGNFPGRFSGRQFSNSRSEMNVSTLELGDSALYLCASSLDPRSYNEQFFGPGTRLTVL.

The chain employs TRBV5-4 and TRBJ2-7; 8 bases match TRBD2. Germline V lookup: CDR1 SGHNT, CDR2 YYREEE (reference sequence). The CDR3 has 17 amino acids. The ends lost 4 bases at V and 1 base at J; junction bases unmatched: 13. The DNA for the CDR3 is TGTGCCAGCAGCCCAAAACCCACTAGCGGCACTTCCTACGAGCAGTACTTC. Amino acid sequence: CASSPKPTSGTSYEQYF.

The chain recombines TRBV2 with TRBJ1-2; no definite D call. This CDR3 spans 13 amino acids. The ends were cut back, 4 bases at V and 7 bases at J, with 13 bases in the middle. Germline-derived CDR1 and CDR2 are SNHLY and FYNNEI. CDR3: CASSVDLAGGYTF. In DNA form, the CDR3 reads TGTGCCAGCAGTGTGGACTTAGCCGGTGGCTACACCTTC.

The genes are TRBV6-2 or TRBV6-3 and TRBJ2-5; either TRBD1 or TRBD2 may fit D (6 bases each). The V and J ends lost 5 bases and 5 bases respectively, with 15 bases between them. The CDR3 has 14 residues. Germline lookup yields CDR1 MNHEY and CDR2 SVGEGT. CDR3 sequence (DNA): TGTGCCAGCAGTAAAGGGGGGACCTGGGAGACCCAGTACTTC. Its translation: CASSKGGTWETQYF.

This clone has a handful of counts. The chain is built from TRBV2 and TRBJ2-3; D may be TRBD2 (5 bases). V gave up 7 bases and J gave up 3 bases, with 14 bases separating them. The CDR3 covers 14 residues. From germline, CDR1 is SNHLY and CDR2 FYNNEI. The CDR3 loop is CASISKRGTDTQYF. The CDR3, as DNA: TGTGCCAGCATTAGTAAAAGAGGGACAGATACGCAGTATTTT.

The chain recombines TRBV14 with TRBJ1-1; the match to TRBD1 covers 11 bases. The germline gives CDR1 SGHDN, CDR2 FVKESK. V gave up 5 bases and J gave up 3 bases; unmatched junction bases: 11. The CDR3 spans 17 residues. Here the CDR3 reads CASSSAPGQGVDTEAFF. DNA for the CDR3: TGTGCCAGCAGCTCTGCTCCGGGACAGGGGGTTGACACTGAAGCTTTCTTT.

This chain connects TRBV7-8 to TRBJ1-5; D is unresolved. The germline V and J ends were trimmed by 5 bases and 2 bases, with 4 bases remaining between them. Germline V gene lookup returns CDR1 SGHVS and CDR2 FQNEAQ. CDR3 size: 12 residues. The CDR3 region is CASSVGNQPQHF. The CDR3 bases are TGTGCCAGCAGCGTGGGCAATCAGCCCCAGCATTTT.